These 31 T cell receptor beta chains share one sample of origin, sequenced in a study of beta chain features in type 1 diabetes. Since all of the isolated RNA was reverse transcribed, expressed TCRB transcripts were what got sequenced. Repertoires were generated with immunoSEQ multiplex PCR, while TCRdb's copy carries only in-frame clones and drops some. The table records 350,000 to 450,000 clones, more than 11% of them present only once. The specimen was naive CD4+ T cells from blood. The receptors originated from a man under 40 in good health.

The chain carries TRBV29-1 and TRBJ1-4, with D unresolved. Per germline, CDR1 SQVTM and CDR2 ANQGSEA. V lost 4 bases and J lost 5, with 8 bases in between. This CDR3 comprises 12 residues. The CDR3 protein is CSVVGPNEKLFF. The CDR3 region has the DNA TGCAGCGTTGTTGGGCCCAATGAAAAACTGTTTTTT.

This clone was seen a few times. V gene TRBV30 combines with J gene TRBJ1-2; 7 bases line up with TRBD1. V was clipped by 2 bases and J by 7 bases; unmatched bases: 7. This CDR3 comprises 13 residues. The V gene's germline CDR1 is GTSNPN and CDR2 SVGIG (reference sequence). CDR3 loop: CAWSFQGGSGYTF. CDR3 nucleotides: TGTGCCTGGAGTTTCCAGGGGGGAAGTGGCTACACCTTC.

This clone has a handful of counts. The genes are TRBV5-4 and TRBJ2-5, with no clear D. Germline CDR1 and CDR2: SGHNT and YYREEE (reference sequence). This CDR3 has 13 residues. The V gene lost 0 bases and the J gene lost 0 bases, with 3 bases spanning the gap. In nucleotides, the CDR3 is TGTGCCAGCAGCTTGGTGGACCAAGAGACCCAGTACTTC. This gives the protein CASSLVDQETQYF.

This clone was picked up a small number of times. V usage is TRBV7-8 and J usage is TRBJ1-1; no clear D. Trimming removed 7 bases from V and 4 bases from J, with 16 bases in between. The CDR3 has 14 amino acids. From germline, CDR1 is SGHVS and CDR2 FQNEAQ. This chain's CDR3 is CASNRGFSGTEAFF. The CDR3 DNA reads TGTGCCAGCAATCGAGGGTTCTCTGGCACTGAAGCTTTCTTT.

This clone was recorded a few times. Relative to the germline gene, one junction end is altered; a read error may explain this. The chain combines TRBV7-7 with TRBJ2-5, with TRBD1 identical over 7 bases. CDR3 length equals 14 residues. CDR1 and CDR2 from the germline V gene are SSHAT and FNYEAQ (reference sequence). CDR3 DNA: TGTGCTAGCAGCTTAGATGGTCACAGGGGGACCCAGTACTTC. Its protein is CASSLDGHRGTQYF.

The chain combines TRBV7-7 with TRBJ2-1, with D perhaps given as TRBD1 or TRBD2 (5 bases each). Germline CDR1 SSHAT, CDR2 FNYEAQ (reference sequence). The CDR3 runs 16 residues. Trimming pared 2 bases from V and 10 bases from J, leaving 21 bases between. This CDR3 is CASSLFPGPYLHEQFF. CDR3 in DNA: TGTGCCAGCAGCTTATTTCCGGGGCCATACCTCCACGAGCAGTTCTTC. The full variable domain, in which reference TRBV7-7 and TRBJ2-1 provide the parts outside the CDR3, is GAGVSQSPRYKVTKRGQDVTLRCDPISSHATLYWYQQALGQGPEFLTYFNYEAQPDKSGLPSDRFSAERPEGSISTLTIQRTEQRDSAMYRCASSLFPGPYLHEQFFGPGTRLTVL.

This clone was detected only a few times. The chain is built from TRBV16 and TRBJ1-6; D not resolved. Germline CDR1 reads KGHSY; CDR2 reads FQNENV. The CDR3 is 12 residues long. The germline V and J ends were trimmed by 2 bases and 15 bases, with 11 bases remaining between them. The CDR3 DNA sequence: TGTGCCAGCAGCCAAACCCTCCAGGTCCTCCACTTT. Protein product: CASSQTLQVLHF.

This clone was seen a few times. The gene calls are TRBV29-1 and TRBJ1-4, with D uncertain. The CDR3 has 14 amino acids. Looked up from germline, CDR1 is SQVTM and CDR2 is ANQGSEA. V shed 6 bases and J shed 0 bases, with 11 bases lying between them. This CDR3 reads CSVADGATNEKLFF. CDR3 nucleotide sequence: TGCAGCGTCGCTGACGGTGCAACTAATGAAAAACTGTTTTTT.

A few counts support this clone. Other DNA sequences in this specimen translate into the identical CDR3. J is TRBJ2-3 and V is TRBV6-6; D remains ambiguous. Germline V gene lookup returns CDR1 MNHNY and CDR2 SVGAGI (reference sequence). Trimming cost V 1 base and J 1 base, with 3 bases left between them. The CDR3 has 13 residues. CDR3 residues: CASSYLGTDTQYF. The CDR3 DNA reads TGTGCCAGCAGTTACTTGGGCACAGATACGCAGTATTTT.

This clone was picked up a small number of times. This chain connects TRBV2 to TRBJ2-3; D unresolved. Germline V CDR1 and CDR2: SNHLY, FYNNEI. The CDR3 has 14 amino acids. Trimming removed 4 bases at V and 2 bases at J, with 10 bases between. The CDR3 region is CASSVGRTTDTQYF. The CDR3 DNA reads as TGTGCCAGCAGTGTTGGACGGACCACAGATACGCAGTATTTT. Filled out from reference TRBV2 and TRBJ2-3, the complete variable domain reads EPEVTQTPSHQVTQMGQEVILRCVPISNHLYFYWYRQILGQKVEFLVSFYNNEISEKSEIFDDQFSVERPDGSNFTLKIRSTKLEDSAMYFCASSVGRTTDTQYFGPGTRLTVL.

The rearrangement uses TRBV28 and TRBJ2-1, with 9 bases fitting TRBD1. Germline trimming cut 7 bases from V and 6 bases from J; bases unmatched to any gene: 10. The CDR3 has 15 amino acids. Germline CDR1 reads MDHEN; CDR2 reads SYDVKM. This CDR3 is CASKNRDRDVNEQFF. Here the CDR3 DNA reads TGTGCCAGCAAGAACCGGGACAGGGACGTCAATGAGCAGTTCTTC.

This clone occurred once. This chain joins TRBV14 and TRBJ1-1, with D possibly matching TRBD1 (5 bases). Germline CDR1 SGHDN, CDR2 FVKESK. The CDR3 spans 12 residues. V was trimmed by 1 base and J by 10 bases, leaving 10 bases between them. CDR3 loop: CASSQGMGRAFF. The CDR3 bases are TGTGCCAGCAGCCAAGGGATGGGGCGAGCTTTCTTT.

This clone came up a few times. The genes are TRBV18 and TRBJ1-2, with D unresolved. Germline V CDR1 and CDR2: KGHSH, LQKENI. Trimming took 5 bases from V and 10 from J, leaving 11 bases between them. The CDR3 has 11 amino acids. The CDR3 region is CASSSDINYTF. CDR3 nucleotide sequence: TGTGCCAGCTCATCCGACATCAACTACACCTTC.

The table lists this clone with a few counts. The V gene is TRBV5-6, the J gene TRBJ2-1; 8 bases align to TRBD2. CDR1 and CDR2 from the germline V gene are SGHDT and YYEEEE. This CDR3 has 14 amino acids. Trimming removed 1 base from V and 7 bases from J; junction bases left unmatched: 4. CDR3 protein: CASSLLASGNEQFF. The CDR3 bases are TGTGCCAGCAGCTTGTTGGCTAGCGGGAATGAGCAGTTCTTC.

This chain joins TRBV11-2 and TRBJ2-1; D is unclear. This CDR3 spans 17 amino acids. In germline, CDR1 is SGHAT, CDR2 FQNNGV. Trimming left V 5 bases short and J 4 bases short, with 21 bases between. The CDR3, as DNA: TGTGCCAGCAGCGCCTCCCCCGTTCCCACCCTTTACAATGAGCAGTTCTTC. This translates into CASSASPVPTLYNEQFF.

This clone was picked up a small number of times. The chain recombines TRBV6-1 with TRBJ2-7, with D perhaps being TRBD1 or TRBD2 (6 bases each). CDR3 size: 12 residues. V was pared by 4 bases and J by 6 bases, with 10 bases between. Germline CDR1 is MNHNS and CDR2 is SASEGT. The CDR3: CASSGRGSEQYF. CDR3 nucleotides: TGTGCCAGCAGTGGGAGGGGGAGCGAGCAGTACTTC.

The V call is TRBV5-4, the J call TRBJ2-5; D could derive from TRBD1 or TRBD2 (5 bases each). Germline V lookup: CDR1 SGHNT, CDR2 YYREEE (reference sequence). V lost 4 bases and J 2 bases, leaving 12 bases between the germline ends. The CDR3 contains 14 residues. DNA for the CDR3: TGTGCCAGCAGCCGGGACGGAGTACAAGAGACCCAGTACTTC. Protein: CASSRDGVQETQYF.

The CDR3 spells CASSEGGQGNEQFF. In nucleotides, the CDR3 is TGTGCCAGCAGTGAAGGGGGACAGGGCAATGAGCAGTTCTTC. The chain couples TRBV2 to TRBJ2-1, with 9 positions matching TRBD1. Germline trimming cut 1 base from V and 6 bases from J; bases unmatched to any gene: 1. This CDR3 is built from 14 residues. Germline V gives CDR1 SNHLY, CDR2 FYNNEI.

The rearrangement joins TRBV18 to TRBJ2-7; D gene uncertain. The CDR3 has 14 residues. V lost 3 bases and J lost 3, with 12 bases in between. The germline CDR1 and CDR2 sequences are KGHSH and LQKENI. In DNA form, the CDR3 reads TGTGCCAGCTCACCTGGATCAAAAGACTACGAGCAGTACTTC. It yields the protein CASSPGSKDYEQYF.

This clone was seen more than once but under ten times. The chain couples TRBV23-1 to TRBJ2-5, with 13 bases that match TRBD2. TRBV23-1 carries the ORF label, with uncertain function. The length of the CDR3 is 20 residues. Trimming took 0 bases from V and 2 from J; bases not matched to a gene: 12. The CDR3 DNA is TGCGCCAGCAGTCAATCGAACAGGAAAGGGACTAGCGGGATTCAAGAGACCCAGTACTTC. Translated: CASSQSNRKGTSGIQETQYF.

This clone was found a few times. This sequence joins TRBV29-1 and TRBJ1-1; possibly TRBD1 for D (5 bases). Germline CDR1 is SQVTM and CDR2 is ANQGSEA. This CDR3 comprises 13 residues. Trimming removed 5 bases at V and 0 bases at J, with 10 bases between. The CDR3 DNA follows: TGCAGCGTTTCTGGGGCCTTGAACACTGAAGCTTTCTTT. It specifies CSVSGALNTEAFF. Full variable domain (missing parts from reference TRBV29-1 and TRBJ1-1): SAVISQKPSRDICQRGTSLTIQCQVDSQVTMMFWYRQQPGQSLTLIATANQGSEATYESGFVIDKFPISRPNLTFSTLTVSNMSPEDSSIYLCSVSGALNTEAFFGQGTRLTVV.

This rearrangement joins TRBV7-9 to TRBJ2-1; 11 bases fit TRBD2. The V gene end was trimmed by 5 bases and the J gene end by 8 bases; junction bases not matched to a gene: 11. CDR3 size: 16 residues. Germline V CDR1 and CDR2: SEHNR, FQNEAQ (reference sequence). The chain's CDR3 is CASSPTPSGRKDEQFF. DNA of the CDR3: TGTGCCAGCAGCCCAACCCCTAGCGGGAGGAAGGATGAGCAGTTCTTC.

The chain is built from TRBV11-3 and TRBJ2-1; 11 nucleotides match TRBD2. Losses at the gene ends were 5 bases for V and 6 bases for J; bases not matched to a gene: 6. The CDR3 covers 15 residues. The germline V gene has CDR1 SGHNT and CDR2 YENEEA. The CDR3, as DNA: TGTGCCAGCAGCCGAACTAGCGGGAGTATCAATGAGCAGTTCTTC. Protein product: CASSRTSGSINEQFF.

This clone was seen only a few times. The chain uses TRBV9 and TRBJ1-5, with 7 bases matching TRBD1. The CDR3 consists of 15 residues. Germline V gene sequence: CDR1 SGDLS, CDR2 YYNGEE. V lost 0 bases and J lost 6; bases outside the gene matches: 6. The CDR3 loop reads CASSVAGDSIQPQHF. CDR3 DNA: TGTGCCAGCAGCGTAGCCGGGGACAGTATTCAGCCCCAGCATTTT.

This clone appeared a few times. This chain connects TRBV6-5 to TRBJ2-7; 7 bases agree with TRBD1. The germline V gene encodes CDR1 MNHEY and CDR2 SVGAGI. Trimming at V came to 6 bases and at J to 2 bases, leaving 7 bases not matched to a gene. The length of the CDR3 is 14 residues. CDR3 coding DNA: TGTGCCAGCAGGCGGACCGGGACAGCCTACGAGCAGTACTTC. Amino acids: CASRRTGTAYEQYF.

V usage is TRBV2 and J usage is TRBJ2-1; possibly TRBD1 or TRBD2 for D (6 bases each). Germline CDR1 is SNHLY and CDR2 is FYNNEI. The length of the CDR3 is 13 residues. The germline V and J ends were trimmed by 5 bases and 9 bases, with 14 bases remaining between them. CDR3 bases: TGTGCCAGCAGTCTAAAGGGGGGTGGTGAGCAGTTCTTC. Encoded protein: CASSLKGGGEQFF.

The chain joins TRBV6-5 to TRBJ1-2, with 8 bases that match TRBD1. The CDR3 totals 14 residues. Germline V gene data show CDR1 as MNHEY and CDR2 as SVGAGI. Losses at the gene ends were 6 bases for V and 4 bases for J; bases not matched to a gene: 7. The CDR3 nucleotides read TGTGCCAGCAGCCCAGGAGACAGGGGCTATGGCTACACCTTC. Its protein is CASSPGDRGYGYTF.

J is TRBJ1-5 and V is TRBV4-1; TRBD1 is a possible D gene (6 bases). CDR1 and CDR2 (germline): MGHRA, YSYEKL. This CDR3 is built from 18 residues. Trimming cost V 4 bases and J 3 bases, with 22 bases left between them. CDR3 sequence: CASSPGFARGSLNQPQHF. The DNA for the CDR3 is TGCGCCAGCAGCCCCGGCTTTGCTAGGGGGAGCCTCAATCAGCCCCAGCATTTT.

The V gene is TRBV4-1, the J gene TRBJ2-3; either TRBD1 or TRBD2 may supply D (5 bases each). Germline values: CDR1 MGHRA, CDR2 YSYEKL. The CDR3 loop spans 15 amino acids. V was trimmed by 4 bases and J by 4 bases, leaving 15 bases between them. CDR3 coding DNA: TGCGCCAGCAGCCCCCGGGGCGTTGGTGCAGATACGCAGTATTTT. Protein product: CASSPRGVGADTQYF.

In nucleotides, the CDR3 is TGTGCCAGCAGCTTAGATGCGGGGAGAATTTATGGCTACACCTTC. Its translation: CASSLDAGRIYGYTF. The chain combines TRBV7-2 with TRBJ1-2; no reliable D call. The CDR3 length is 15 residues. CDR1 is SGHTA and CDR2 is FQGNSA in the germline V gene. Trimming took 1 base from V and 5 from J, leaving 14 bases between them.

V gene TRBV28 combines with J gene TRBJ2-2, with 7 bases that match TRBD1. Germline values: CDR1 MDHEN, CDR2 SYDVKM. Germline trimming cut 7 bases from V and 0 bases from J; bases unmatched to any gene: 5. The CDR3 runs to 15 residues. The CDR3 coding sequence is TGTGCCAGCATTTCCGGGACAGCGAACACCGGGGAGCTGTTTTTT. This codes for CASISGTANTGELFF.